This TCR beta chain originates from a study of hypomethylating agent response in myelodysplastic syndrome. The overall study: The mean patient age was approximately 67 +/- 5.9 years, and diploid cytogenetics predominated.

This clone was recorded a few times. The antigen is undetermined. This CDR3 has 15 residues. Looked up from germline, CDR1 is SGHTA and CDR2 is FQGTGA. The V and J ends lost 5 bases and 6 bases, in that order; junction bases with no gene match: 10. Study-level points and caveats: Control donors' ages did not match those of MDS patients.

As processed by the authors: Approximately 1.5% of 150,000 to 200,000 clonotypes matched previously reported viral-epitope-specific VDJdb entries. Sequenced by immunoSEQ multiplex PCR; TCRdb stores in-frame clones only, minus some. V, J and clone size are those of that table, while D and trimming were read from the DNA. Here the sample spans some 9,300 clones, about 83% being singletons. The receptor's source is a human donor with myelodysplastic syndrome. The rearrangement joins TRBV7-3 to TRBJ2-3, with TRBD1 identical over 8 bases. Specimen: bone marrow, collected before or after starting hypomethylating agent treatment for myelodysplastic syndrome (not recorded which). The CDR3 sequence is CASSHTGGRSDTQYF. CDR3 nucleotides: TGTGCCAGCAGCCACACAGGGGGGAGGTCGGATACGCAGTATTTT. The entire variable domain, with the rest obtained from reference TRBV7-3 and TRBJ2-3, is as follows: GAGVSQTPSNKVTEKGKYVELRCDPISGHTALYWYRQSLGQGPEFLIYFQGTGAADDSGLPNDRFFAVRPEGSVSTLKIQRTERGDSAVYLCASSHTGGRSDTQYFGPGTRLTVL.